A single sample gave rise to the 16 T cell receptor beta chains below, sequenced in a study of T cell changes during pregnancy in multiple sclerosis. Here immunoSEQ multiplex PCR was the method, and the copy in TCRdb shows in-frame clones only, minus some. The sample contains 50,000 or so clones, almost 95% of which appear only once. This material consisted of CD4+ T cells from peripheral blood mononuclear cells, taken in the third trimester of pregnancy. These receptors were obtained from a female donor with multiple sclerosis, enrolled in a pregnancy study.

V gene TRBV7-2 combines with J gene TRBJ1-1, with no clear D. Germline CDR1 SGHTA, CDR2 FQGNSA. The V end was cut by 1 base, the J end by 1 base, with 13 bases between. This CDR3 region has 16 residues. The CDR3, as DNA: TGTGCCAGCAGCTTAGTTACCCTCGCAGGGAACACTGAAGCTTTCTTT. Encoded protein: CASSLVTLAGNTEAFF.

The chain recombines TRBV7-2 with TRBJ1-4, with 7 bases matching TRBD1. V shed 4 bases, J shed 5 bases, and the junction held 7 bases outside the gene matches. The CDR3 spans 15 residues. CDR1 is SGHTA, CDR2 FQGNSA, per germline. The CDR3 loop is CASSYRGRGNEKLFF. In DNA, the CDR3 is TGTGCCAGCAGCTACAGGGGTAGGGGGAATGAAAAACTGTTTTTT.

CDR3 residues: CAWSAGSGNTIYF. The CDR3 DNA sequence: TGTGCCTGGAGTGCAGGCTCTGGAAACACCATATATTTT. The V call is TRBV30, the J call TRBJ1-3; no clear D gene. This CDR3 is built from 13 residues. Germline loops: CDR1 GTSNPN, CDR2 SVGIG (reference sequence). V lost 1 base and J lost 0, with 4 bases in between.

This clone was seen a few times. V usage is TRBV20-1 and J usage is TRBJ1-1; D not certain. Between the trimmed V and J ends, which lost 1 base and 10 bases, there was a span of 10 bases. This CDR3 is built from 11 residues. Per the germline V gene, CDR1 is DFQATT and CDR2 is SNEGSKA (reference sequence). This CDR3 is CSARGKGRAFF. The CDR3 DNA reads TGCAGTGCTAGAGGTAAAGGGAGAGCTTTCTTT.

The chain links TRBV7-2 to TRBJ2-1; 11 bases map to TRBD2. The junction had 6 bases not matched to a gene; V was cut back by 2 bases and J by 9 bases. This CDR3 region has 15 residues. Germline V CDR1 and CDR2: SGHTA, FQGNSA. CDR3 sequence reads: CASSLIAGGLGEQFF. DNA for the CDR3: TGTGCCAGCAGCTTAATAGCGGGGGGGCTCGGTGAGCAGTTCTTC.

The chain employs TRBV11-3 and TRBJ1-3; D may be TRBD1 (5 bases). This CDR3 is 17 amino acids long. Trimming removed 1 base from V and 4 bases from J, with 17 bases in between. In germline, CDR1 is SGHNT, CDR2 YENEEA. The CDR3 region is CASSLATPGKQGNTIYF. The CDR3 DNA is TGTGCCAGCAGCTTAGCTACCCCAGGGAAACAGGGAAACACCATATATTTT.

This chain joins TRBV7-3 and TRBJ2-1, with 7 bases that match TRBD1. The CDR3 has 15 amino acids. Trimming at V came to 2 bases and at J to 0 bases, leaving 1 base not matched to a gene. The germline V gene encodes CDR1 SGHTA and CDR2 FQGTGA. Written as DNA, the CDR3 is TGTGCCAGCAGCTTAGGGACAGTCTCCTACAATGAGCAGTTCTTC. This translates into CASSLGTVSYNEQFF.

This chain uses TRBV7-2 with TRBJ2-6, with 7 bases matching TRBD1. The CDR3 sequence is 15 residues long. The germline V gene encodes CDR1 SGHTA and CDR2 FQGNSA. The V gene end was trimmed by 5 bases and the J gene end by 2 bases; junction bases not matched to a gene: 3. The CDR3 region has the DNA TGTGCCAGCAGCATGACAGGGACTGGGGCCAACGTCCTGACTTTC. Protein product: CASSMTGTGANVLTF.

The chain uses TRBV19 and TRBJ1-1; D is undetermined. The CDR3 covers 15 residues. V lost 7 bases to trimming and J lost 3 bases, with 18 bases between them. Germline CDR1 LNHDA, CDR2 SQIVND (reference sequence). CDR3 protein: CASKRAAGMDTEAFF. CDR3 sequence (DNA): TGTGCCAGTAAAAGGGCCGCGGGAATGGACACTGAAGCTTTCTTT.

The chain uses TRBV11-2 and TRBJ1-1; D is unclear. CDR1 and CDR2 from the germline V gene are SGHAT and FQNNGV. V was clipped by 5 bases and J by 8 bases, with 15 bases between them. This CDR3 has 13 amino acids. CDR3 amino acids: CASSLQTSREAFF. CDR3 DNA sequence: TGTGCCAGCAGCCTCCAGACGTCCAGGGAAGCTTTCTTT.

This clone has only one observation. The chain has TRBV7-3 and TRBJ2-2, with 10 bases that match TRBD1. This CDR3 contains 17 residues. Germline V gene data show CDR1 as SGHTA and CDR2 as FQGTGA. V shed 6 bases and J 0 bases; nucleotides not matched to a gene: 7. CDR3 bases: TGTGCCAGCAGTCCCGGGACAGGGGTCTCGAACACCGGGGAGCTGTTTTTT. It is translated as CASSPGTGVSNTGELFF.

This clone showed up just once. The V gene is TRBV11-3, the J gene TRBJ2-7, with a possible D match to TRBD2 (6 bases). The germline gives CDR1 SGHNT, CDR2 YENEEA. The CDR3 is made up of 13 amino acids. V lost 3 bases and J lost 2, with 8 bases in between. CDR3 DNA sequence: TGTGCCAGCAGCTTCGGGGGAGCCTACGAGCAGTACTTC. Its protein is CASSFGGAYEQYF.

The chain joins TRBV29-1 to TRBJ1-2; 12 bases are a match to TRBD1. The CDR3 runs 14 residues. V lost 5 bases, J lost 7 bases, and 8 bases stayed unmatched. In germline, CDR1 is SQVTM, CDR2 ANQGSEA. CDR3 amino acids: CSVTGDRGRFGYTF. The CDR3 DNA follows: TGCAGCGTTACAGGGGACAGGGGGCGGTTTGGCTACACCTTC. The full variable domain, with the rest looked up from reference TRBV29-1 and TRBJ1-2, is SAVISQKPSRDICQRGTSLTIQCQVDSQVTMMFWYRQQPGQSLTLIATANQGSEATYESGFVIDKFPISRPNLTFSTLTVSNMSPEDSSIYLCSVTGDRGRFGYTFGSGTRLTVV.

This clone was counted a single time. The chain is built from TRBV7-9 and TRBJ1-2, with 8 nucleotides matching TRBD1. With V trimmed by 5 bases and J by 7 bases, 15 bases remained unmatched. The CDR3 has 16 residues. CDR1 and CDR2 from the germline V gene are SEHNR and FQNEAQ (reference sequence). The CDR3 protein is CASSLGQGVLGAGYTF. The DNA of the CDR3 is TGTGCCAGCAGCCTCGGACAGGGAGTTTTGGGGGCTGGCTACACCTTC.

The CDR3 bases are TGTGCCAGCAGCTTAATACAGGGAAACTATAATTCACCCCTCCACTTT. Translating it yields CASSLIQGNYNSPLHF. This chain links TRBV5-4 with TRBJ1-6; D possibly corresponds to TRBD1 (6 bases). The length of the CDR3 is 16 residues. Per germline, CDR1 SGHNT and CDR2 YYREEE (reference sequence). Trimming stripped 2 bases from V and 3 bases from J, with 12 bases between.

This chain links TRBV5-1 with TRBJ2-3; D possibly corresponds to TRBD2 (6 bases). CDR3 length equals 16 residues. V dropped 2 bases and J dropped 0 bases, with 13 bases sitting between them. Germline loops: CDR1 SGHRS, CDR2 YFSETQ. The CDR3 is CASSFLSGTSTDTQYF. CDR3 coding DNA: TGCGCCAGCAGCTTCCTTAGCGGTACTAGCACAGATACGCAGTATTTT.